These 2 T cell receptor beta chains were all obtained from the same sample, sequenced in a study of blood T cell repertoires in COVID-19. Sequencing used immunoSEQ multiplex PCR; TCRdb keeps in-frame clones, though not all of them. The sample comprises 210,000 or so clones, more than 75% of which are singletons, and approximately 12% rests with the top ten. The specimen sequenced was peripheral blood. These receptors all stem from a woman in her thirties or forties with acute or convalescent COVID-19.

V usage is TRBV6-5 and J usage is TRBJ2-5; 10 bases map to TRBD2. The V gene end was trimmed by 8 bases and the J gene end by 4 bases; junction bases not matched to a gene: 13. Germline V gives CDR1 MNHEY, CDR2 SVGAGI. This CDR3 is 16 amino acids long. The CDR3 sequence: CASGSSGSLFGETQYF. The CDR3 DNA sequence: TGTGCCAGCGGTTCTAGCGGGAGTTTATTTGGAGAGACCCAGTACTTC.

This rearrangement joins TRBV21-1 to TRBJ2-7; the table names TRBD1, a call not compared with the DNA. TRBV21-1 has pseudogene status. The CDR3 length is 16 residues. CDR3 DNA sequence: TGTGCCAGCAGTAAAGGAGACAGACCGGAACCCTACGAGCAGTACTTC. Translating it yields CASSKGDRPEPYEQYF.